Included here is one TCR beta chain sequence, with context. Its antigen is not identified. The CDR3 length is 15 residues. Trimming took 1 base from V and 4 from J, leaving 12 bases between them. CDR1 and CDR2 from the germline V gene are SEHNR and FQNEAQ (reference sequence). The sample originates from a study of TIL therapy for anti-PD-1-resistant metastatic lung cancer. About the research overall: Patients had a median age of approximately 50 years (range about 35-85). Study-wide results and caveats: Patients were highly selected, enriched for treatment-naive, never-smoker and oncogene-addicted cases.

The libraries were made with immunoSEQ v3. Method: immunoSEQ multiplex PCR; TCRdb's copy keeps in-frame clones and lacks some. The sample yields some 46,000 clones, 79% seen once. The time point here: pre-treatment sample, taken before nivolumab and TIL therapy. Adults with stage 4 NSCLC were enrolled in a phase I trial. This receptor was obtained from a man aged 65-85 years with non-small cell lung cancer. V and J are TRBV7-9 and TRBJ2-3; D remains ambiguous. The sample was blood, taken at baseline. The CDR3 nucleotides are TGTGCCAGCAGCTTAGGTGAAACGATTGCAGATACGCAGTATTTT. Protein sequence: CASSLGETIADTQYF.